This passage covers 23 T cell receptor beta chains from one sample sequenced in a study of blood T cell repertoires in COVID-19. Assay used: immunoSEQ multiplex PCR; TCRdb lists only in-frame clones, some missing. The table shows roughly 280,000 clones, with less than 90% occurring only once. The sample taken for sequencing was peripheral blood. The receptors here all came from a man aged 55-75 years with acute or convalescent COVID-19.

The V gene is TRBV6-5, the J gene TRBJ2-2; possible D gene TRBD1, 6 bases. CDR1 is MNHEY and CDR2 is SVGAGI in the germline V gene. Trimming shortened V by 4 bases and J by 6 bases, and 12 bases separated the two germline ends. The CDR3 extends over 14 amino acids. The CDR3 loop reads CASSLGQRSGELFF. As DNA, the CDR3 is TGTGCCAGCAGTTTAGGACAGAGATCCGGGGAGCTGTTTTTT.

The V call is TRBV3-1 (or the pseudogene TRBV3-2), the J call TRBJ2-1; 11 bases align to TRBD1. Germline-derived CDR1 and CDR2 are LGHDT and YNNKEL (reference sequence). Trimming removed 0 bases from V and 3 bases from J; junction bases left unmatched: 4. CDR3 length: 17 amino acids. Written as DNA, the CDR3 is TGTGCCAGCAGCCAAGATGAGGGACAGGGGGGCTACAATGAGCAGTTCTTC. Protein: CASSQDEGQGGYNEQFF.

Only one count was recorded for this clone. The genes are TRBV18 and TRBJ2-3; 9 bases are shared with TRBD2. Germline V CDR1 and CDR2: KGHSH, LQKENI. The CDR3 extends over 15 amino acids. V trimming: 3 bases; J trimming: 4 bases; junction bases outside the gene matches: 5. CDR3 residues: CASSPLAGDADTQYF. CDR3 sequence (DNA): TGTGCCAGCTCACCTTTAGCGGGAGATGCAGATACGCAGTATTTT.

The chain couples TRBV7-9 to TRBJ2-1; the match to TRBD1 covers 8 bases. This CDR3 has 16 amino acids. The germline V gene has CDR1 SEHNR and CDR2 FQNEAQ (reference sequence). Trimming took 5 bases from V and 4 from J; bases not matched to a gene: 10. The CDR3: CASSPGPGQAYNEQFF. Written as DNA, the CDR3 is TGTGCCAGCAGCCCAGGTCCGGGACAGGCTTACAATGAGCAGTTCTTC.

The V gene is TRBV11-2, the J gene TRBJ2-4; 7 positions match TRBD1. Trimming cost V 7 bases and J 9 bases; bases outside gene matches: 9. Germline CDR1 is SGHAT and CDR2 is FQNNGV. CDR3 length: 13 residues. CDR3 nucleotides: TGTGCCAGCATCCCCCAGGGGGTTGGCATTCAGTACTTC. Protein product: CASIPQGVGIQYF.

The rearrangement joins TRBV27 to TRBJ2-1; TRBD2 matches at 13 bases. The germline gives CDR1 MNHEY, CDR2 SMNVEV (reference sequence). The trim removed 1 base at V and 0 bases at J, leaving 6 bases unmatched. The CDR3 has 19 residues. For the CDR3, the DNA is TGTGCCAGCAGTTTATTCCCCGGACTAGCGGGGGCCTCCTACAATGAGCAGTTCTTC. Its protein is CASSLFPGLAGASYNEQFF.

This clone was picked up one time. The chain carries TRBV13 and TRBJ2-3; the match to TRBD2 covers 8 bases. The trim removed 4 bases at V and 1 base at J, leaving 7 bases unmatched. CDR1 is PRHDT and CDR2 is FYEKMQ in the germline V gene (reference sequence). The CDR3 covers 16 residues. DNA of the CDR3: TGTGCCAGCAGCTCCCTGCTAGCGGGTCGCACAGATACGCAGTATTTT. The encoded protein is CASSSLLAGRTDTQYF.

The CDR3 nucleotides read TGCGCCAGCAGTGCCGGGGTTTCTTATAATTCACCCCTCCACTTT. This gives the protein CASSAGVSYNSPLHF. This chain links TRBV10-2 with TRBJ1-6; D gene unclear. Trimming stripped 4 bases from V and 4 bases from J, with 11 bases between. Germline CDR1 and CDR2: WSHSY and SAAADI. This CDR3 is 15 amino acids long.

This chain links TRBV6-1 with TRBJ1-6; 9 nucleotides match TRBD1. Germline V gene sequence: CDR1 MNHNS, CDR2 SASEGT. V lost 6 bases to trimming and J lost 2 bases; unmatched junction nucleotides: 8. CDR3 length: 17 amino acids. CDR3 nucleotide sequence: TGTGCCAGCAGCGAAAACAGGGGGCCCACCTATAATTCACCCCTCCACTTT. Its translation is CASSENRGPTYNSPLHF.

The chain is built from TRBV7-2 and TRBJ2-5; no definite D call. Germline V lookup: CDR1 SGHTA, CDR2 FQGNSA. The CDR3 loop spans 13 amino acids. V lost 2 bases and J 1 base, leaving 5 bases between the germline ends. This CDR3 is CASSLLRQETQYF. DNA for the CDR3: TGTGCCAGCAGCTTACTGCGCCAAGAGACCCAGTACTTC.

The CDR3 reads CASSQVRTGNTGELFF. The DNA for the CDR3 is TGTGCCAGCAGCCAAGTGAGGACAGGGAACACCGGGGAGCTGTTTTTT. The chain has TRBV14 and TRBJ2-2; 7 positions agree with TRBD1. V was pared by 1 base and J by 1 base, with 3 bases of the junction left unmatched. The CDR3 runs 16 residues. Germline V gene sequence: CDR1 SGHDN, CDR2 FVKESK.

This rearrangement joins TRBV27 to TRBJ2-2; maybe TRBD1 (5 bases). Germline V CDR1 and CDR2: MNHEY, SMNVEV (reference sequence). V was clipped by 2 bases and J by 5 bases, with 9 bases between them. The CDR3 has 14 residues. The CDR3 loop is CASSLERTTGELFF. For the CDR3, the DNA is TGTGCCAGCAGTTTAGAGAGGACAACCGGGGAGCTGTTTTTT.

This sequence joins TRBV11-2 and TRBJ2-2; 7 bases map to TRBD2. The germline CDR1 and CDR2 sequences are SGHAT and FQNNGV. This CDR3 is built from 15 residues. The junction had 9 bases not matched to a gene; V was cut back by 5 bases and J by 6 bases. CDR3: CASSRGGGEAGELFF. CDR3 in DNA: TGTGCCAGCAGCCGTGGGGGGGGAGAGGCCGGGGAGCTGTTTTTT.

The gene calls are TRBV5-4 and TRBJ2-1, with 7 positions matching TRBD2. Germline assignment: CDR1 SGHNT and CDR2 YYREEE (reference sequence). V shed 2 bases, J shed 2 bases, and the junction held 4 bases outside the gene matches. This CDR3 spans 15 amino acids. The CDR3 DNA is TGTGCCAGCAGCTTCTCGGGAGGAACCTACAATGAGCAGTTCTTC. Protein: CASSFSGGTYNEQFF.

The gene calls are TRBV29-1 and TRBJ2-2; TRBD1 matches at 10 bases. V was pared by 7 bases and J by 6 bases, with 8 bases of the junction left unmatched. CDR1 and CDR2 from the germline V gene are SQVTM and ANQGSEA. This CDR3 contains 14 residues. The CDR3 here is CSALTGGLAGELFF. The CDR3 bases are TGCAGCGCCCTGACAGGGGGCCTGGCCGGGGAGCTGTTTTTT.

The CDR3 loop is CASSSQTPGLGYGYTF. The CDR3 nucleotides are TGTGCCAGCAGCTCGCAGACTCCCGGACTGGGCTATGGCTACACCTTC. The chain combines TRBV7-9 with TRBJ1-2; no definite D call. Trimming pared 4 bases from V and 4 bases from J, leaving 19 bases between. The CDR3 has 16 amino acids. Germline lookup yields CDR1 SEHNR and CDR2 FQNEAQ (reference sequence).

As regards this clone: Within the sample, other DNA sequences also encode this same CDR3. This chain joins TRBV29-1 and TRBJ1-3; D uncertain. Trimming cost V 4 bases and J 0 bases, with 7 bases left between them. The CDR3 contains 13 residues. CDR1 SQVTM and CDR2 ANQGSEA come from the germline V gene. The CDR3 region is CSVGGDSGNTIYF. The CDR3 bases are TGCAGCGTTGGCGGGGACTCTGGAAACACCATATATTTT.

The chain has TRBV3-1 (or the pseudogene TRBV3-2) and TRBJ2-3, with 8 nucleotides matching TRBD2. CDR1 is LGHDT, CDR2 YNNKEL, per germline (reference sequence). The ends lost 4 bases at V and 9 bases at J; junction bases unmatched: 12. The CDR3 covers 15 residues. The CDR3 is CASSRTSSVRGTQYF. CDR3 DNA sequence: TGTGCCAGCAGCCGGACTAGCTCGGTTCGTGGGACGCAGTATTTT.

The CDR3 nucleotides read TGTGCCAGCAGTTCCCCCCAGGCGGGAGAAGTTTACGAGCAGTACTTC. This sequence encodes CASSSPQAGEVYEQYF. The rearrangement joins TRBV28 to TRBJ2-7; 7 bases match TRBD2. Germline V gene lookup returns CDR1 MDHEN and CDR2 SYDVKM. This CDR3 has 16 amino acids. V shed 4 bases, J shed 4 bases, and the junction held 13 bases outside the gene matches.

This clone was observed once. The V and J genes are TRBV3-1 (or the pseudogene TRBV3-2) and TRBJ2-7; 9 bases align to TRBD1. The CDR3 has 14 residues. Germline V CDR1 and CDR2: LGHDT, YNNKEL (reference sequence). Trimming took 1 base from V and 6 from J; bases not matched to a gene: 4. This CDR3 is CASSQAGTGIEQYF. The DNA for the CDR3 is TGTGCCAGCAGCCAAGCCGGGACAGGGATCGAGCAGTACTTC.

This clone was found a few times. The rearrangement joins TRBV6-6 to TRBJ2-2; 13 bases align to TRBD2. Per germline, CDR1 MNHNY and CDR2 SVGAGI (reference sequence). The CDR3 is 17 residues long. After removal of 5 bases from V and 3 bases from J, the junction contained 6 bases not matched to a gene. The CDR3 here is CASSPGLAGADTGELFF. DNA for the CDR3: TGTGCCAGCAGTCCCGGACTAGCGGGAGCTGACACCGGGGAGCTGTTTTTT.

In its sample, this clone was seen a few times. The chain is built from TRBV6-5 and TRBJ2-1; no definite D call. The CDR3 is made up of 14 amino acids. Trimming stripped 3 bases from V and 8 bases from J, with 14 bases between. From germline, CDR1 is MNHEY and CDR2 SVGAGI. The CDR3 loop reads CASSYRPGIDEQFF. DNA of the CDR3: TGTGCCAGCAGTTATCGGCCAGGTATCGATGAGCAGTTCTTC.

This chain uses TRBV5-6 with TRBJ2-5; 11 bases line up with TRBD2. V lost 4 bases to trimming and J lost 0 bases; unmatched junction nucleotides: 8. In germline, CDR1 is SGHDT, CDR2 YYEEEE. The CDR3 sequence is 17 residues long. As DNA, the CDR3 is TGTGCCAGCAGCCCGGGGACTAGCGGACTGTACCAAGAGACCCAGTACTTC. Translation: CASSPGTSGLYQETQYF.